The 18 T cell receptor beta chains below come from one sample, sequenced in a study of T cells in Graves' hyperthyroidism and ophthalmopathy. Amplification yielded TCR beta CDR3 regions, with RNA transcripts as the source. The HTBI primer set served for first-round RT-PCR of the TCR CDR3. TCRdb used MiXCR to reprocess the multiplex PCR reads, holding one entry per CDR3 protein. This table has about 560,000 distinct CDR3 sequences, 15% to 17% appearing once. The sequencing sample was made of blood. The source is a woman aged 25 to 45 with Graves' hyperthyroidism.

This clonotype occurred a few times. The V gene is TRBV10-3, the J gene TRBJ1-1, with D perhaps matching TRBD1 (5 bases). In germline, CDR1 is ENHRY, CDR2 SYGVKD. V was shortened by 3 bases and J by 8 bases, with 7 bases between the two germline ends. The CDR3 sequence is 11 residues long. The CDR3 region is CAISDGAEAFF. For the CDR3, the DNA is TGTGCCATCAGTGACGGGGCCGAAGCTTTCTTT.

The chain combines TRBV7-2 with TRBJ2-3; D unclear. V lost 2 bases and J 0 bases, leaving 6 bases between the germline ends. The CDR3 covers 14 residues. Germline CDR1 reads SGHTA; CDR2 reads FQGNSA. CDR3 DNA: TGTGCCAGCAGCTTACGTTTGAGCACAGATACGCAGTATTTT. The encoded protein is CASSLRLSTDTQYF.

The J gene is TRBJ1-1, the V gene TRBV19; TRBD1 matches at 9 bases. The CDR3 totals 13 residues. V was pared by 6 bases and J by 4 bases, with 3 bases of the junction left unmatched. The V gene's germline CDR1 is LNHDA and CDR2 SQIVND (reference sequence). This chain's CDR3 is CASSGQGITEAFF. In DNA form, the CDR3 reads TGTGCCAGTAGCGGACAGGGGATCACTGAAGCTTTCTTT.

This rearrangement joins TRBV18 to TRBJ1-4; TRBD1 might be the D (6 bases). The CDR3 length is 16 residues. Trimming took 3 bases from V and 7 from J, leaving 18 bases between them. CDR1 is KGHSH, CDR2 LQKENI, per germline. In DNA form, the CDR3 reads TGTGCCAGCTCACCGCAAGGGCCCAGGGGAGGTGAAAAACTGTTTTTT. Amino acid sequence: CASSPQGPRGGEKLFF.

In this sample, this clonotype turned up many times. The rearrangement uses TRBV6-1 and TRBJ2-7, with 9 bases fitting TRBD2. The germline V gene encodes CDR1 MNHNS and CDR2 SASEGT. Losses at the gene ends were 6 bases for V and 0 bases for J; bases not matched to a gene: 6. There are 15 residues in the CDR3. Here the CDR3 reads CASRPLAGSSYEQYF. DNA of the CDR3: TGTGCCAGCAGACCCCTAGCGGGGAGCTCCTACGAGCAGTACTTC.

This chain connects TRBV6-6 to TRBJ2-2; 8 bases fit TRBD1. The CDR3 loop spans 17 amino acids. Losses at the gene ends were 0 bases for V and 3 bases for J; bases not matched to a gene: 6. Germline-derived CDR1 and CDR2 are MNHNY and SVGAGI (reference sequence). The CDR3, as DNA: TGTGCCAGCAGTTACTCGTTGCAGGGGGCTCACACCGGGGAGCTGTTTTTT. Its protein is CASSYSLQGAHTGELFF.

In this sample, this clonotype turned up a few times. The DNA of the CDR3 is TGTGCCAGCAGTTTAAGAGAGGGGCCCCAGTACTTC. Its translation: CASSLREGPQYF. This chain uses TRBV28 with TRBJ2-5, with D tentatively TRBD1 or TRBD2 (5 bases each). V dropped 2 bases and J dropped 9 bases, with 10 bases sitting between them. This CDR3 is built from 12 residues. Germline V gene data show CDR1 as MDHEN and CDR2 as SYDVKM.

The CDR3 bases are TGCAGTGCTAGAGTGACTAGCGGTCTATTCGGGCAGTACTTC. Protein sequence: CSARVTSGLFGQYF. V and J are TRBV20-1 and TRBJ2-7, with TRBD2 identical over 9 bases. The CDR3 extends over 14 amino acids. The junction had 10 bases not matched to a gene; V was cut back by 1 base and J by 9 bases. CDR1 is DFQATT, CDR2 SNEGSKA, per germline (reference sequence).

This clonotype was observed a handful of times. V and J are TRBV25-1 and TRBJ1-2; maybe TRBD1 (6 bases). The V end lost 1 base, the J end lost 6 bases, and 12 bases lay between the germline ends. The CDR3 totals 14 residues. Germline CDR1 and CDR2: MGHDK and SYGVNS. The CDR3 DNA is TGTGCCAGCAGTGAATCCGGACAGCTTGATGGCTACACCTTC. Amino acid sequence: CASSESGQLDGYTF.

This CDR3 reads CASSGRQGMNTEAFF. The CDR3 DNA reads TGTGCCAGCAGTGGGCGACAGGGGATGAACACTGAAGCTTTCTTT. The chain is built from TRBV25-1 and TRBJ1-1, with 8 positions matching TRBD1. V lost 4 bases and J lost 0; bases outside the gene matches: 4. The CDR3 spans 15 residues. Germline V CDR1 and CDR2: MGHDK, SYGVNS.

The rearrangement uses TRBV28 and TRBJ1-5; D is possibly TRBD1 (5 bases). Germline lookup yields CDR1 MDHEN and CDR2 SYDVKM. V lost 8 bases and J lost 9, with 14 bases in between. The CDR3 sequence is 12 residues long. This CDR3 is CASLTGTWPQHF. The CDR3, as DNA: TGTGCCAGCTTAACCGGGACCTGGCCCCAGCATTTT.

This clonotype has a handful of counts. This sequence joins TRBV6-6 and TRBJ2-7, with TRBD2 identical over 7 bases. This CDR3 contains 14 residues. Germline-derived CDR1 and CDR2 are MNHNY and SVGAGI (reference sequence). V trimming: 0 bases; J trimming: 3 bases; junction bases outside the gene matches: 2. DNA for the CDR3: TGTGCCAGCAGTTACTCTGAGCGGGACTACGAGCAGTACTTC. Protein sequence: CASSYSERDYEQYF.

This clonotype has more than one count but fewer than ten. The chain has TRBV12-3 or TRBV12-4 and TRBJ2-3, with 7 positions matching TRBD1. The CDR3 has 18 residues. The junction had 10 bases not matched to a gene; V was cut back by 1 base and J by 0 bases. DNA of the CDR3: TGTGCCAGCAGTTTAGGGCTAGGGACAGCGACTAGCACAGATACGCAGTATTTT. This sequence encodes CASSLGLGTATSTDTQYF.

This chain uses TRBV6-1 with TRBJ1-2; tentative D call: TRBD1 (6 bases). Germline V gene sequence: CDR1 MNHNS, CDR2 SASEGT. Trimming removed 6 bases at V and 6 bases at J, with 11 bases between. CDR3 length: 12 residues. The CDR3 loop is CASSNRVHGYTF. Here the CDR3 DNA reads TGTGCCAGCAGCAACAGGGTCCATGGCTACACCTTC.

The chain couples TRBV19 to TRBJ2-1; 8 positions agree with TRBD1. CDR1 and CDR2 (germline): LNHDA, SQIVND (reference sequence). After removal of 5 bases from V and 5 bases from J, the junction contained 14 bases not matched to a gene. The CDR3 consists of 17 residues. CDR3 in DNA: TGTGCCAGTAGTCCCCGACAGGGGTATTCTCCGAACAATGAGCAGTTCTTC. This sequence encodes CASSPRQGYSPNNEQFF.

In this sample, this clonotype turned up a few times. J is TRBJ1-5 and V is TRBV20-1, with 10 bases fitting TRBD1. The CDR3 covers 16 residues. Germline CDR1 is DFQATT and CDR2 is SNEGSKA (reference sequence). CDR3 amino acids: CSVMTGGPYSNQPQHF. CDR3 sequence (DNA): TGCAGCGTTATGACAGGGGGCCCCTATAGCAATCAGCCCCAGCATTTT.

This clonotype was seen at least ten times. The V call is TRBV15, the J call TRBJ2-5; 7 nucleotides line up with TRBD2. Germline values: CDR1 LNHNV, CDR2 YYDKDF (reference sequence). The CDR3 runs to 17 residues. V lost 1 base to trimming and J lost 4 bases; unmatched junction nucleotides: 12. This chain's CDR3 is CATSRGDRAGEGETQYF. The CDR3 DNA sequence: TGTGCCACCAGCAGAGGGGATCGGGCGGGAGAGGGAGAGACCCAGTACTTC. The whole variable domain, filled in from reference TRBV15 and TRBJ2-5, reads DAMVIQNPRYQVTQFGKPVTLSCSQTLNHNVMYWYQQKSSQAPKLLFHYYDKDFNNEADTPDNFQSRRPNTSFCFLDIRSPGLGDTAMYLCATSRGDRAGEGETQYFGPGTRLLVL.

This clonotype came up once. The CDR3 bases are TGTGCCAGCAGCGTAGAGCCCGTAGCTAACTATGGCTACACCTTC. It is translated as CASSVEPVANYGYTF. The V gene is TRBV9, the J gene TRBJ1-2, with D hard to call. The V gene's germline CDR1 is SGDLS and CDR2 YYNGEE. V lost 0 bases, J lost 0 bases, and 9 bases lay in between. There are 15 residues in the CDR3.